This T cell receptor (beta chain) comes out of a study of long-term antiretroviral therapy in people with HIV. The authors ran the immunoSEQ assay, v3.0, at survey level. Some clones are missing from TCRdb's copy, which holds only in-frame ones; the method was immunoSEQ multiplex PCR. The data contain roughly 28,000 clones, 80% of them seen just once; the ten biggest clones take up roughly 7%. Study-level results: Collection of the blood, which took place between about 2003 and 2017, possibly occurred under older ART regimens.

Turning to this clone: The antigen remains unidentified.

CDR3 length equals 15 residues. The V gene lost 1 base and the J gene lost 9 bases, with 17 bases spanning the gap. Germline assignment: CDR1 SGHRS and CDR2 YFSETQ. The genes are TRBV5-1 and TRBJ2-1, with D possibly being TRBD1 (6 bases). The specimen comprised unsorted PBMCs, sampled 0.3 years after starting antiretroviral therapy. The TCR sequence derives from a man aged 40-49 years with HIV. The CDR3 nucleotides read TGCGCCAGCAGCTTGTTCACAGGGTCAAATGGTGAGCAGTTCTTC. This gives the protein CASSLFTGSNGEQFF.